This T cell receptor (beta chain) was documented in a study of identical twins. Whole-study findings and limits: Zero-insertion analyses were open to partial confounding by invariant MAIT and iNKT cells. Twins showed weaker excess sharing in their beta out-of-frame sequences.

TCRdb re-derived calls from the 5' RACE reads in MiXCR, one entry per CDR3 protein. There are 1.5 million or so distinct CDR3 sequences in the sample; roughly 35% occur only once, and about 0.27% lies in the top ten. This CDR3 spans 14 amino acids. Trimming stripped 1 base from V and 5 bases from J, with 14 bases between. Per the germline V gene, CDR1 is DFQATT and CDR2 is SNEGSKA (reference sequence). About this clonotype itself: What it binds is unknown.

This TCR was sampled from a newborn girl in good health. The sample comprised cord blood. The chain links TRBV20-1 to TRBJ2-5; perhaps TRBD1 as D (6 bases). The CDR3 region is CSARGRWGHETQYF. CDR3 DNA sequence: TGCAGTGCTAGAGGGCGGTGGGGGCACGAGACCCAGTACTTC.